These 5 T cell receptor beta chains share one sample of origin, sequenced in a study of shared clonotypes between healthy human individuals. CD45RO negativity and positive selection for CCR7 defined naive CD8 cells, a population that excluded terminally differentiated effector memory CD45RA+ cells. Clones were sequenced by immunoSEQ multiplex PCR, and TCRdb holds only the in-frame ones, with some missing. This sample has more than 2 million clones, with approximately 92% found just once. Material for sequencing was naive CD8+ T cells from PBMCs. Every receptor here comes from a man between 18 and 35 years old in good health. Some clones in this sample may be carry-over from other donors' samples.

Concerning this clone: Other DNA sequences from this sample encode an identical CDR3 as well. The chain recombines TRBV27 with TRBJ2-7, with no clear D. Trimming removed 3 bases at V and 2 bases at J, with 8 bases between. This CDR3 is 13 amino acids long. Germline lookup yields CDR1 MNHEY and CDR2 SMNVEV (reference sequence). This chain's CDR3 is CASSLGRTYEQYF. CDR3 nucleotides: TGTGCCAGCAGTTTGGGTAGGACCTACGAGCAGTACTTC.

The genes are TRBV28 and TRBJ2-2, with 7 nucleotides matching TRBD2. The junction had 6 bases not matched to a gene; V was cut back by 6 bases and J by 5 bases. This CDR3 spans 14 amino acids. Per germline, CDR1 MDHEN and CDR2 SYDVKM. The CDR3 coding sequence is TGTGCCAGCAGGGGACTACCGTTGACCGGGGAGCTGTTTTTT. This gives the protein CASRGLPLTGELFF.

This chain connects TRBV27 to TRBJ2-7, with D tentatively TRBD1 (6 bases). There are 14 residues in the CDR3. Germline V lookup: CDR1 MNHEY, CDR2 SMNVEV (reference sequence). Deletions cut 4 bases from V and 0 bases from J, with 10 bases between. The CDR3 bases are TGTGCCAGCAGTTCCGACAGGTACTCCTACGAGCAGTACTTC. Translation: CASSSDRYSYEQYF.

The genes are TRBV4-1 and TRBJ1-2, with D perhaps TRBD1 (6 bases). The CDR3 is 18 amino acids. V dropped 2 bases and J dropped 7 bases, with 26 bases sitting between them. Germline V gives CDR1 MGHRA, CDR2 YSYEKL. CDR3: CASSQRERRRSRGSGYTF. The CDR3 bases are TGCGCCAGCAGCCAAAGGGAACGGAGGCGGTCTAGGGGGTCTGGCTACACCTTC.

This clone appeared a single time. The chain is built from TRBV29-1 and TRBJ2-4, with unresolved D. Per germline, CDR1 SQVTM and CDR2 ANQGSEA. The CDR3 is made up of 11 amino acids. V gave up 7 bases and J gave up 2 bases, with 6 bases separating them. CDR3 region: CSAVTKNIQYF. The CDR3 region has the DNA TGCAGCGCTGTGACCAAAAACATTCAGTACTTC.